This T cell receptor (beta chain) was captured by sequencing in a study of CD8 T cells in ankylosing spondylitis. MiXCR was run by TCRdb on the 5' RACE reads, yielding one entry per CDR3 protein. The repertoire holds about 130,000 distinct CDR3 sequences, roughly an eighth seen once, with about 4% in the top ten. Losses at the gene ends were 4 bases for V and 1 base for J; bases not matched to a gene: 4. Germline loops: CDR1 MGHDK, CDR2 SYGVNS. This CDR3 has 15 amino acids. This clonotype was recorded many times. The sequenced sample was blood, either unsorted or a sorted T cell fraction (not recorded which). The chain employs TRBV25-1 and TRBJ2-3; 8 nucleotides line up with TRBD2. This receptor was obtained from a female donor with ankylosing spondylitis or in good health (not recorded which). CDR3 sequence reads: CASSVSGIGTDTQYF. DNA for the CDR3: TGTGCCAGCAGTGTTAGCGGGATTGGCACAGATACGCAGTATTTT.